This T cell receptor (beta chain) is from a study of cytomegalovirus exposure and HLA in healthy donors. Sequenced by immunoSEQ multiplex PCR; TCRdb stores in-frame clones only, minus some. The sample has some 230,000 clones; over 80% are singletons. Details on this clone: Its antigen is unknown.

This CDR3 has 16 residues. The germline V gene has CDR1 SEHNR and CDR2 FQNEAQ (reference sequence). The V gene end was trimmed by 4 bases and the J gene end by 3 bases; junction bases not matched to a gene: 9. The donors belonged to the approximately 120-subject validation cohort, separate from the roughly 700-subject first cohort. General study findings and limits: Cytomegalovirus association was assigned to some 160 TCR beta chains. First-cohort TCR clusters tended to co-occur in the roughly 130 validation repertoires, a later analysis found.

Specimen: PBMCs. The sequence was obtained from a woman younger than 35 in good health and CMV-seronegative. This chain connects TRBV7-9 to TRBJ2-7; 10 nucleotides line up with TRBD2. CDR3 in DNA: TGTGCCAGCAGCTACCAACGGACTAGCGGCGTCTACGAGCAGTACTTC. Residues: CASSYQRTSGVYEQYF.